This entry lists 8 T cell receptor beta chains sequenced from one sample in a study of monozygotic twins with inflammatory bowel disease (dated 2019 in TCRdb). Libraries were constructed by 5' RACE. Instrument on record: Illumina HiSeq 2500. Once TCRdb had reprocessed the reads, it stored one entry per CDR3 protein sequence and supplied no DNA. The sample table holds roughly 150,000 distinct CDR3 sequences. 1% to 1.5% of the sample belongs to the ten largest clones. The sample was blood. These receptors all stem from a human donor with ulcerative colitis or Crohn's disease, or a healthy co-twin of an affected twin (not recorded which).

The chain combines TRBV29-1 with TRBJ2-7. The CDR3 sequence is 13 residues long. Germline-derived CDR1 and CDR2 are SQVTM and ANQGSEA. The CDR3 region is CSAKQGNFNEQYF.

V is TRBV18 and J is TRBJ2-4. Germline CDR1 KGHSH, CDR2 LQKENI. The CDR3 is 15 residues long. The CDR3 is CASSHTGTAENIQYF.

This chain joins TRBV25-1 and TRBJ1-1; lacking DNA, the TRBD1 call made by TCRdb goes unchecked. CDR1 is MGHDK and CDR2 is SYGVNS in the germline V gene. This CDR3 has 13 residues. CDR3 sequence reads: CASSEGGYTEAFF.

This sequence joins TRBV29-1 and TRBJ1-5; TCRdb outputs TRBD1, but without DNA this stays unchecked. The germline V gene encodes CDR1 SQVTM and CDR2 ANQGSEA. The CDR3 has 12 amino acids. CDR3 protein: CSVGDSNQPQHF.

The chain carries TRBV28 and TRBJ1-5. Germline V gene data show CDR1 as MDHEN and CDR2 as SYDVKM. CDR3 length: 16 amino acids. The CDR3 loop is CASSPSGSHSNQPQHF.

The V gene is TRBV12-3 or TRBV12-4, the J gene TRBJ1-1; TCRdb indicates TRBD1, and absent DNA this call remains unverified. This CDR3 has 14 residues. The CDR3 sequence is CASSLQGARTEAFF.

The chain combines TRBV6-5 with TRBJ2-7; there is no DNA to check the TCRdb D call of TRBD1. CDR1 is MNHEY, CDR2 SVGAGI, per germline. This CDR3 spans 14 amino acids. The CDR3 sequence is CASSYSLLGGEQYF.

V and J are TRBV7-2 and TRBJ1-2. Germline values: CDR1 SGHTA, CDR2 FQGNSA. The CDR3 runs 15 residues. The CDR3: CASSPQWGATYGYTF. Full variable domain (remainder filled in from reference TRBV7-2 and TRBJ1-2): GAGVSQSPSNKVTEKGKDVELRCDPISGHTALYWYRQSLGQGLEFLIYFQGNSAPDKSGLPSDRFSAERTGGSVSTLTIQRTQQEDSAVYLCASSPQWGATYGYTFGSGTRLTVV.